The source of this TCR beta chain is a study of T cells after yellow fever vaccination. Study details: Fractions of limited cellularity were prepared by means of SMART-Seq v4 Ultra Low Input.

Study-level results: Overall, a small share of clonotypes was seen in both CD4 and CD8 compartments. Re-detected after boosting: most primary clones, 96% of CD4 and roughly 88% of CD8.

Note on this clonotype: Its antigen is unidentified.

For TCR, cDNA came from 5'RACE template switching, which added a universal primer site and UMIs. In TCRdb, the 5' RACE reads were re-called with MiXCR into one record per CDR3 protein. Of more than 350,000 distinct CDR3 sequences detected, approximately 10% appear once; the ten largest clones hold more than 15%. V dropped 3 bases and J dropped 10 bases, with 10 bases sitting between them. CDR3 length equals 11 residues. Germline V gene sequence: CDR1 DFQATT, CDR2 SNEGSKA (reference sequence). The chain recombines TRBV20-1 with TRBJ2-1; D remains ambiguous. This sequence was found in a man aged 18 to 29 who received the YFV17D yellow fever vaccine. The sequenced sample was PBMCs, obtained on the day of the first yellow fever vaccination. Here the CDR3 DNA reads TGCAGTGCTAGTACGGCGTTCGAGCAGTTCTTC. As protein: CSASTAFEQFF.